This T cell receptor (beta chain) was sequenced in a study of cytotoxic CD8 clonotypes in ibrutinib-treated CLL. Study information: Overall, some 25 responses were partial and 2 complete; following median 68 months, around 15 patients stayed remitted and about 12 progressed. Response samples followed a median about twelve months of treatment, range 6 to 36.

Here immunoSEQ multiplex PCR was the method, and the copy in TCRdb shows in-frame clones only, minus some. This sample has 30,000 to 40,000 clones, with approximately 69% found just once. Germline assignment: CDR1 SGHDT and CDR2 YYEEEE. The V end was cut by 5 bases, the J end by 1 base, with 10 bases between. CDR3 size: 13 residues. The receptor was isolated from a human donor with chronic lymphocytic leukemia. The gene calls are TRBV5-6 and TRBJ2-7; D gene uncertain. Sequenced here: PBMCs, sampled before ibrutinib treatment. In nucleotides, the CDR3 is TGTGCCAGCAGTATACAGAGATCCTACGAGCAGTACTTC. Encoded protein: CASSIQRSYEQYF.